The 22 T cell receptor beta chains presented below share a single source sample, sequenced in a study of blood T cell repertoires in COVID-19. The method was immunoSEQ multiplex PCR; TCRdb's version includes in-frame clones alone and lacks a portion of them. The sample contains a few hundred thousand clones, approximately 86% of which appear only once. The sample taken for sequencing was peripheral blood. These receptors originate from a woman older than 75 with acute or convalescent COVID-19.

CDR3 in DNA: TGTGCCAGCAGCCAAGGGACAGGCTTGAATACGCAGTATTTT. This translates into CASSQGTGLNTQYF. The J gene is TRBJ2-3, the V gene TRBV11-3; TRBD1 matches 8 bases. The V and J ends lost 5 bases and 7 bases, in that order; junction bases with no gene match: 8. The CDR3 length is 14 residues. Germline CDR1 and CDR2: SGHNT and YENEEA.

The J gene is TRBJ1-1, the V gene TRBV30; no reliable D call. V was pared by 8 bases and J by 0 bases, with 10 bases between. Germline V gene sequence: CDR1 GTSNPN, CDR2 SVGIG (reference sequence). There are 12 residues in the CDR3. The CDR3 is CAGALMNTEAFF. In nucleotides, the CDR3 is TGTGCCGGAGCCCTCATGAACACTGAAGCTTTCTTT.

The chain couples TRBV28 to TRBJ1-1, with D unclear. The length of the CDR3 is 12 residues. Germline CDR1 reads MDHEN; CDR2 reads SYDVKM. The CDR3 spells CAILNGDTEAFF. DNA of the CDR3: TGTGCTATTCTTAACGGAGACACTGAAGCTTTCTTT.

Concerning this clone: The junction shows a germline mismatch at one end, possibly a read error. The gene calls are TRBV11-2 and TRBJ2-7, with 7 bases lining up with TRBD1. CDR1 is SGHAT, CDR2 FQNNGV, per germline. This CDR3 is 11 amino acids long. Here the CDR3 DNA reads TGTGCCAGCAGCTTTGGGACAGCCACAGACTTC. Its translation: CASSFGTATDF.

The chain links TRBV5-1 to TRBJ2-7, with D tentatively TRBD2 (5 bases). This CDR3 is built from 15 residues. Germline V gene sequence: CDR1 SGHRS, CDR2 YFSETQ. Trimming removed 4 bases from V and 3 bases from J, with 17 bases in between. In DNA form, the CDR3 reads TGCGCCAGCAGCCTCCCCGGATCCGCGGGCTACGAGCAGTACTTC. The encoded protein is CASSLPGSAGYEQYF.

V usage is TRBV11-1 and J usage is TRBJ2-7; D is perhaps TRBD1 (6 bases). V was shortened by 1 base and J by 6 bases, with 13 bases between the two germline ends. The CDR3 has 14 residues. CDR1 and CDR2 (germline): SGHAT, FQDESV (reference sequence). The CDR3 protein is CASSLEVATGEQYF. The CDR3 DNA sequence: TGTGCCAGCAGCTTAGAGGTAGCGACAGGCGAGCAGTACTTC.

V and J are TRBV7-2 and TRBJ1-1; D is undetermined. Germline V lookup: CDR1 SGHTA, CDR2 FQGNSA. Trimming left V 5 bases short and J 8 bases short, with 15 bases between. The CDR3 spans 13 residues. CDR3: CASSQDQPGEAFF. The CDR3 region has the DNA TGTGCCAGCAGCCAAGATCAACCGGGGGAAGCTTTCTTT.

J is TRBJ2-3 and V is TRBV6-2 or TRBV6-3, with D uncertain. There are 12 residues in the CDR3. V shed 5 bases and J shed 3 bases, with 6 bases lying between them. The V gene's germline CDR1 is MNHEY and CDR2 SVGEGT. DNA of the CDR3: TGTGCCAGCAGTCATACTACAGATACGCAGTATTTT. Translation gives CASSHTTDTQYF.

The chain joins TRBV5-1 to TRBJ1-5; TRBD1 matches at 9 bases. The CDR3 totals 15 residues. The germline V gene encodes CDR1 SGHRS and CDR2 YFSETQ. V dropped 2 bases and J dropped 3; count of bases not matched to a gene: 3. This CDR3 is CASSFGTGNNQPQHF. CDR3 coding DNA: TGCGCCAGCAGCTTCGGGACAGGGAACAATCAGCCCCAGCATTTT.

The J gene is TRBJ1-3, the V gene TRBV6-5; D might be TRBD1 (5 bases). The CDR3 has 15 residues. Germline CDR1 is MNHEY and CDR2 is SVGAGI. V gave up 10 bases and J gave up 2 bases, with 18 bases separating them. The CDR3 DNA sequence: TGTGCCACTTCGGTGGAGGGGTTTACTGGAAACACCATATATTTT. Translated: CATSVEGFTGNTIYF.

The V gene is TRBV19, the J gene TRBJ1-2; 9 nucleotides line up with TRBD1. In germline, CDR1 is LNHDA, CDR2 SQIVND (reference sequence). The CDR3 has 14 amino acids. V trimming: 6 bases; J trimming: 2 bases; junction bases outside the gene matches: 4. The CDR3 spells CASRRTGENYGYTF. Here the CDR3 DNA reads TGTGCCAGTAGGCGGACAGGGGAGAACTATGGCTACACCTTC.

This chain links TRBV10-3 with TRBJ1-5; D gene uncertain. Germline loops: CDR1 ENHRY, CDR2 SYGVKD. CDR3 length: 14 residues. V was shortened by 2 bases and J by 3 bases, with 8 bases between the two germline ends. The CDR3 DNA sequence: TGTGCCATCAGTGAGGAGGCCCTCAATCAGCCCCAGCATTTT. Translated: CAISEEALNQPQHF.

The chain links TRBV7-2 to TRBJ2-1; the match to TRBD1 covers 8 bases. Germline V gene data show CDR1 as SGHTA and CDR2 as FQGNSA. V shed 1 base and J 9 bases; nucleotides not matched to a gene: 11. The CDR3 covers 16 residues. CDR3 in DNA: TGTGCCAGCAGCTTAGTGCCCGGACAGGGTGTTCTTGAGCAGTTCTTC. It is translated as CASSLVPGQGVLEQFF.

This clone was detected once. CDR3 in amino acids: CASSTGPQEGTQYF. In DNA, the CDR3 is TGTGCCAGCAGCACTGGGCCTCAGGAAGGGACCCAGTACTTC. The V and J genes are TRBV9 and TRBJ2-5; D not certain. Per germline, CDR1 SGDLS and CDR2 YYNGEE. V was trimmed by 4 bases and J by 7 bases, leaving 17 bases between them. There are 14 residues in the CDR3.

The chain has TRBV11-3 and TRBJ1-1; the D is unclear. The ends were cut back, 3 bases at V and 1 base at J, with 9 bases in the middle. This CDR3 is built from 14 residues. Germline CDR1 is SGHNT and CDR2 is YENEEA. This chain's CDR3 is CASSFSGKNTEAFF. CDR3 bases: TGTGCCAGCAGCTTTAGCGGTAAGAACACTGAAGCTTTCTTT.

V gene TRBV3-1 (or the pseudogene TRBV3-2) combines with J gene TRBJ1-3, with a possible D match to TRBD1 (5 bases). The CDR3 is 12 amino acids. CDR1 LGHDT and CDR2 YNNKEL come from the germline V gene (reference sequence). The V gene lost 8 bases and the J gene lost 4 bases, with 9 bases spanning the gap. The CDR3 DNA follows: TGTGCCAGCGGGGCCATCGGAAACACCATATATTTT. Translation: CASGAIGNTIYF.

This chain joins TRBV29-1 and TRBJ2-5; 11 bases are a match to TRBD2. CDR1 SQVTM and CDR2 ANQGSEA come from the germline V gene. Unmatched junction bases numbered 10, after V lost 5 bases and J lost 5 bases. The CDR3 runs to 15 residues. In nucleotides, the CDR3 is TGCAGCGTTCGTTCCGGGACTAGCGGTGGGGAGACCCAGTACTTC. Translated, it gives CSVRSGTSGGETQYF.

The chain recombines TRBV7-9 with TRBJ1-1, with 8 bases aligning to TRBD1. CDR1 SEHNR and CDR2 FQNEAQ come from the germline V gene (reference sequence). This CDR3 has 14 amino acids. The V gene end was trimmed by 7 bases and the J gene end by 2 bases; junction bases not matched to a gene: 6. CDR3 nucleotide sequence: TGTGCCAGCAATTTGGACAGGGTTAACACTGAAGCTTTCTTT. Residues: CASNLDRVNTEAFF.

V gene TRBV6-5 combines with J gene TRBJ1-6; 7 bases map to TRBD1. V lost 6 bases to trimming and J lost 10 bases; unmatched junction nucleotides: 12. The germline V gene has CDR1 MNHEY and CDR2 SVGAGI. CDR3 length equals 15 residues. The CDR3 DNA sequence: TGTGCCAGCAGCACAATGGGGACAGTCAGCTCACCCCTCCACTTT. Its protein product is CASSTMGTVSSPLHF.

The chain uses TRBV7-9 and TRBJ2-5; 11 positions match TRBD1. Germline V gene sequence: CDR1 SEHNR, CDR2 FQNEAQ (reference sequence). With V trimmed by 4 bases and J by 2 bases, 6 bases remained unmatched. The CDR3 runs to 16 residues. This CDR3 is CASSSIGTGGQETQYF. The DNA of the CDR3 is TGTGCCAGCAGCTCAATCGGGACAGGGGGGCAAGAGACCCAGTACTTC.

The chain couples TRBV5-5 to TRBJ2-3; 10 bases line up with TRBD2. Germline lookup yields CDR1 SGHKS and CDR2 YYEKEE (reference sequence). J was trimmed by 2 bases and V by 2 bases; bases with no gene match: 8. The length of the CDR3 is 17 residues. CDR3 nucleotides: TGTGCCAGCAGCTTCGTCCCTAGCGGGGGCAACACAGATACGCAGTATTTT. Residues: CASSFVPSGGNTDTQYF.

The rearrangement uses TRBV20-1 and TRBJ1-6, with a possible D match to TRBD1 (5 bases). Germline-derived CDR1 and CDR2 are DFQATT and SNEGSKA (reference sequence). The V end was cut by 3 bases, the J end by 7 bases, with 16 bases between. The CDR3 length is 15 residues. CDR3: CSASQGSGLNSPLHF. The CDR3 region has the DNA TGCAGTGCTAGTCAGGGAAGTGGGTTGAATTCACCCCTCCACTTT.